The rows below give T cell receptor beta chains drawn from one sample of a study of OX40 agonist ivuxolimab in advanced cancers. Clones were sequenced by immunoSEQ multiplex PCR, and TCRdb holds only the in-frame ones, with some missing. The data contain 28,000 or so clones, roughly 79% of them singletons. This sample comprised CD4+ or CD8+ T cells sorted from blood, obtained in a trial of the OX40 agonist ivuxolimab. These TCRs come from an adult with an advanced solid tumor such as melanoma, head and neck, liver or kidney cancer. CDR3s include the opening cysteine and the closing phenylalanine or tryptophan.

V gene: TRBV6-5
J gene: TRBJ2-7
CDR3 protein: CASSYSGRTLAYEQYF

V gene: TRBV7-7
J gene: TRBJ2-1
CDR3 protein: CASSLDSGGANSNEQFF

V gene: TRBV10-2
J gene: TRBJ2-3
CDR3 protein: CASSESAASTDTQYF

V gene: TRBV9
J gene: TRBJ1-1
CDR3 protein: CASSEQRRVGDTEAFF

V gene: TRBV6-4
J gene: TRBJ2-2
CDR3 protein: CASSDSAGANTGELFF

V gene: TRBV10-3
J gene: TRBJ2-7
CDR3 protein: CAVRDTASYEQYF

V gene: TRBV12-5
J gene: TRBJ1-4
CDR3 protein: CASGSRVNDEKLFF

V gene: TRBV7-3
J gene: TRBJ2-3
CDR3 protein: CASSRGTGVFRTDTQYF

V gene: TRBV4-2
J gene: TRBJ2-5
CDR3 protein: CASSQVAIFIEETQYF

V gene: TRBV27
J gene: TRBJ2-1
CDR3 protein: CASSLQSSYNEQFF

V gene: TRBV9
J gene: TRBJ1-3
CDR3 protein: CASSVVDGNTIYF

V gene: TRBV27
J gene: TRBJ2-7
CDR3 protein: CASSFSGLTYEQYF

V gene: TRBV7-3
J gene: TRBJ2-3
CDR3 protein: CASSLNPEKADTQYF